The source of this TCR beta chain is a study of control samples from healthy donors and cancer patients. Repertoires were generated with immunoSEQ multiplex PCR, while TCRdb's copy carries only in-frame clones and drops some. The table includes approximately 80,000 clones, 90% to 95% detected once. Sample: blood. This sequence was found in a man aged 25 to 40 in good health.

The CDR3 DNA follows: TGCGCCAGCAGTCACCCTCTAATATTACCGGGACCAAATCCGGGGGCCAACGTCCTGACTTTC. It translates to CASSHPLILPGPNPGANVLTF. The chain combines TRBV23-1 with TRBJ2-6; TRBD1 or TRBD2 may be the D gene (5 bases each). TRBV23-1 is annotated as an ORF whose role is uncertain. V lost 3 bases and J lost 4, with 28 bases in between. This CDR3 contains 21 residues.